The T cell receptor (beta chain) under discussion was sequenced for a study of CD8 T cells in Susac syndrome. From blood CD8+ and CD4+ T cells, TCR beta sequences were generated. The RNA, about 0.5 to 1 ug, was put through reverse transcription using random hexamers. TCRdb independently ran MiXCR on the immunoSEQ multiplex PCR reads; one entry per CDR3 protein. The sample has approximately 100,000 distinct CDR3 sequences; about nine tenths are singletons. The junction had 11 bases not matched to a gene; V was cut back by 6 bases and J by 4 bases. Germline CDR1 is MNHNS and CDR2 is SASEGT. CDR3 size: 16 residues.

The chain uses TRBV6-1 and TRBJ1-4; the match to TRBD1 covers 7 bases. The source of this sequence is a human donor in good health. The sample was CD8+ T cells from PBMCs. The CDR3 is CASRLKKRDSNEKLFF. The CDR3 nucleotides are TGTGCCAGCAGACTGAAAAAACGGGACAGTAATGAAAAACTGTTTTTT.